What follows are 21 T cell receptor beta chains derived from one specimen sequenced in a study of blood T cell repertoires in COVID-19. The assay was immunoSEQ multiplex PCR, and TCRdb's table has in-frame clones only and misses some. The data hold approximately 36,000 clones, with nearly 90% observed a single time. The sample was peripheral blood. The receptors here all came from a human donor in a cohort sampled during active COVID-19.

The V and J genes are TRBV24-1 and TRBJ2-3; no clear D gene. The CDR3 runs 13 residues. CDR1 and CDR2 (germline): KGHDR, SFDVKD. V dropped 5 bases and J dropped 10 bases, with 15 bases sitting between them. The DNA of the CDR3 is TGTGCCACCAGTGTAGGCGGATCTAAAGCGCAGTATTTT. It is translated as CATSVGGSKAQYF.

The rearrangement links TRBV3-1 (or the pseudogene TRBV3-2) to TRBJ1-2; TRBD1 agrees at 8 bases. The V gene end was trimmed by 3 bases and the J gene end by 8 bases; junction bases not matched to a gene: 11. Germline CDR1 LGHDT, CDR2 YNNKEL (reference sequence). The CDR3 covers 15 residues. The CDR3 DNA reads TGTGCCAGCAGCCATGCAGCGGGCAGGGGGCACGGCTACACCTTC. Translated, it gives CASSHAAGRGHGYTF.

The gene calls are TRBV7-2 and TRBJ2-5; 7 nucleotides align to TRBD1. Germline CDR1 reads SGHTA; CDR2 reads FQGNSA. V was clipped by 3 bases and J by 1 base; unmatched bases: 5. This CDR3 comprises 15 residues. The CDR3 sequence is CASSLGQTRQETQYF. The CDR3 DNA reads TGTGCCAGCAGCTTGGGACAGACCCGCCAAGAGACCCAGTACTTC.

The J gene is TRBJ2-3, the V gene TRBV30; D possibly corresponds to TRBD2 (5 bases). Germline V lookup: CDR1 GTSNPN, CDR2 SVGIG (reference sequence). V was pared by 4 bases and J by 4 bases, with 9 bases between. The CDR3 contains 12 residues. CDR3 amino acids: CAWTVGADTQYF. CDR3 sequence (DNA): TGTGCCTGGACTGTGGGAGCAGATACGCAGTATTTT.

The rearrangement uses TRBV6-5 and TRBJ1-6; 7 nucleotides match TRBD1. CDR3 length: 14 residues. Germline assignment: CDR1 MNHEY and CDR2 SVGAGI. With 7 bases clipped from V and 3 bases from J, the junction kept 3 bases outside the gene matches. DNA of the CDR3: TGTGCCAGCACTAGGGACAGCTATAATTCACCCCTCCACTTT. Translation gives CASTRDSYNSPLHF.

The J gene is TRBJ2-7, the V gene TRBV19; 9 bases are a match to TRBD1. The CDR3 runs 14 residues. The V and J ends lost 3 bases and 5 bases, in that order; junction bases with no gene match: 5. Germline CDR1 LNHDA, CDR2 SQIVND (reference sequence). CDR3: CASSIGTGSHEQYF. The CDR3 DNA reads TGTGCCAGTAGTATCGGGACAGGGTCCCACGAGCAGTACTTC. The full variable domain, its missing parts supplied by reference TRBV19 and TRBJ2-7, is DGGITQSPKYLFRKEGQNVTLSCEQNLNHDAMYWYRQDPGQGLRLIYYSQIVNDFQKGDIAEGYSVSREKKESFPLTVTSAQKNPTAFYLCASSIGTGSHEQYFGPGTRLTVT.

The rearrangement uses TRBV18 and TRBJ1-4, with 8 bases matching TRBD1. Germline V gives CDR1 KGHSH, CDR2 LQKENI. J lost 8 bases, V lost 4 bases, and 9 bases had no gene match. The CDR3 is made up of 15 amino acids. In DNA form, the CDR3 reads TGTGCCAGCTCACGGCCTGGACAGGGAGGGGAAAAACTGTTTTTT. Its protein is CASSRPGQGGEKLFF.

The chain has TRBV27 and TRBJ2-2; TRBD2 might be the D (6 bases). The V gene lost 3 bases and the J gene lost 6 bases, with 8 bases spanning the gap. The CDR3 totals 13 residues. From germline, CDR1 is MNHEY and CDR2 SMNVEV (reference sequence). The CDR3 loop reads CASSFGEAGELFF. DNA of the CDR3: TGTGCCAGCAGTTTTGGGGAGGCCGGGGAGCTGTTTTTT.

V usage is TRBV5-5 and J usage is TRBJ2-3, with 9 bases aligning to TRBD1. V lost 7 bases, J lost 4 bases, and 4 bases stayed unmatched. Germline V gene sequence: CDR1 SGHKS, CDR2 YYEKEE (reference sequence). This CDR3 has 13 amino acids. The CDR3 reads CASGTGGADTQYF. The CDR3 DNA is TGTGCCAGCGGCACAGGGGGCGCAGATACGCAGTATTTT.

J is TRBJ2-1 and V is TRBV24-1, with 8 bases aligning to TRBD2. The CDR3 contains 16 residues. Unmatched junction bases numbered 12, after V lost 4 bases and J lost 8 bases. The germline gives CDR1 KGHDR, CDR2 SFDVKD. CDR3 coding DNA: TGTGCCACCAGTGAGGGCGTTCGGACTAGCTGGGATGAGCAGTTCTTC. Its translation is CATSEGVRTSWDEQFF.

The chain couples TRBV12-3 or TRBV12-4 to TRBJ1-2, with a possible D match to TRBD1 (6 bases). This CDR3 spans 13 amino acids. V lost 8 bases and J lost 10, with 20 bases in between. For the CDR3, the DNA is TGTGCCAGCGGTGTAACAGGGCCAGCACCCTACACCTTC. It codes for CASGVTGPAPYTF.

This clone was seen a few times. The rearrangement links TRBV5-1 to TRBJ1-1, with no clear D. V gave up 1 base and J gave up 0 bases, with 13 bases separating them. Germline V gives CDR1 SGHRS, CDR2 YFSETQ. The CDR3 totals 16 residues. The CDR3 is CASSLQASGLNTEAFF. The CDR3 DNA reads as TGCGCCAGCAGCTTGCAGGCATCAGGCCTGAACACTGAAGCTTTCTTT.

The rearrangement uses TRBV18 and TRBJ1-5, with D unclear. There are 13 residues in the CDR3. V lost 3 bases, J lost 1 base, and 4 bases lay in between. Looked up from germline, CDR1 is KGHSH and CDR2 is LQKENI. This CDR3 reads CASSPLSNQPQHF. CDR3 DNA sequence: TGTGCCAGCTCACCCCTAAGCAATCAGCCCCAGCATTTT.

This clone is a singleton in its sample. This sequence joins TRBV28 and TRBJ1-2; D ambiguous. This CDR3 has 15 amino acids. Looked up from germline, CDR1 is MDHEN and CDR2 is SYDVKM. V gave up 1 base and J gave up 4 bases, with 13 bases separating them. The CDR3 reads CASSLSRGSLYGYTF. DNA of the CDR3: TGTGCCAGCAGTTTATCGCGGGGATCCCTCTATGGCTACACCTTC.

This chain connects TRBV20-1 to TRBJ2-1, with D maybe TRBD2 (6 bases). V was shortened by 3 bases and J by 0 bases, with 15 bases between the two germline ends. The CDR3 extends over 16 amino acids. Per the germline V gene, CDR1 is DFQATT and CDR2 is SNEGSKA (reference sequence). The CDR3 region has the DNA TGCAGTGCTAGTCGTGCGGCGGGGAGCTCCTACAATGAGCAGTTCTTC. Its protein is CSASRAAGSSYNEQFF.

The rearrangement links TRBV2 to TRBJ1-4; D is ambiguous. CDR3 length equals 14 residues. Between the trimmed V and J ends, which lost 2 bases and 7 bases, there was a span of 11 bases. Germline CDR1 is SNHLY and CDR2 is FYNNEI. Written as DNA, the CDR3 is TGTGCCAGCAGTGAATGGCTCGAGGGTGAAAAACTGTTTTTT. It encodes CASSEWLEGEKLFF.

CDR3 in amino acids: CASSERTNEQFF. CDR3 DNA: TGCGCCAGCAGTGAGAGGACAAATGAGCAGTTCTTC. The chain employs TRBV10-1 and TRBJ2-1; TRBD1 is a possible D gene (5 bases). Per the germline V gene, CDR1 is WNHNN and CDR2 is SYGVQD (reference sequence). V lost 2 bases, J lost 7 bases, and 6 bases lay in between. The CDR3 length is 12 residues.

The chain joins TRBV7-2 to TRBJ2-3, with 7 nucleotides matching TRBD2. V dropped 5 bases and J dropped 5; count of bases not matched to a gene: 16. This CDR3 spans 17 amino acids. Per the germline V gene, CDR1 is SGHTA and CDR2 is FQGNSA. In nucleotides, the CDR3 is TGTGCCAGCAGCCCTCCTCAAGCGGGGTACGTGGGAGATACGCAGTATTTT. As protein: CASSPPQAGYVGDTQYF.

The chain recombines TRBV25-1 with TRBJ1-2, with TRBD1 identical over 10 bases. Germline V CDR1 and CDR2: MGHDK, SYGVNS. Unmatched junction bases numbered 6, after V lost 3 bases and J lost 8 bases. This CDR3 contains 14 residues. CDR3 coding DNA: TGTGCCAGCAGTGACCCTGGACAGGGGGACGGCTACACCTTC. As protein: CASSDPGQGDGYTF.

This chain connects TRBV2 to TRBJ2-7; 12 bases agree with TRBD1. The CDR3 spans 14 residues. V lost 9 bases and J lost 6; bases outside the gene matches: 9. Germline values: CDR1 SNHLY, CDR2 FYNNEI. CDR3 protein: CASDPGTGGSEQYF. In DNA form, the CDR3 reads TGTGCCAGTGACCCCGGGACAGGGGGCTCCGAGCAGTACTTC.

This clone has just one count. The V call is TRBV5-4, the J call TRBJ1-6; possibly TRBD1 for D (5 bases). Trimming removed 3 bases from V and 7 bases from J, with 14 bases in between. This CDR3 has 15 amino acids. The germline V gene encodes CDR1 SGHNT and CDR2 YYREEE (reference sequence). DNA for the CDR3: TGTGCCAGCAGCTCGGGGGGACCACCGAATTCACCCCTCCACTTT. It is translated as CASSSGGPPNSPLHF.